The 9 T cell receptor beta chains reported below all come from one sample, sequenced in a study of OX40 agonist ivuxolimab in advanced cancers. Profiling relied on immunoSEQ multiplex PCR, and the TCRdb table lists in-frame clones only, not all of them. The table lists tens of thousands of clones, approximately 80% of them singletons, with approximately 7.5% in the top ten. This sample comprised CD4+ or CD8+ T cells sorted from blood, obtained in a trial of the OX40 agonist ivuxolimab. The receptors here all came from an adult with an advanced solid tumor such as melanoma, head and neck, liver or kidney cancer.

This clone was counted a few times. The chain is built from TRBV29-1 and TRBJ1-1; TRBD1 is a possible D gene (6 bases). From germline, CDR1 is SQVTM and CDR2 ANQGSEA. The ends were cut back, 1 base at V and 5 bases at J, with 17 bases in the middle. This CDR3 has 15 amino acids. Here the CDR3 reads CSVEGLSGARTEAFF. The CDR3 DNA reads TGCAGCGTTGAAGGGTTATCGGGGGCGAGGACTGAAGCTTTCTTT.

The chain has TRBV29-1 and TRBJ2-1, with 7 bases identical to TRBD2. V was clipped by 3 bases and J by 3 bases; unmatched bases: 2. Germline CDR1 SQVTM, CDR2 ANQGSEA. The CDR3 covers 13 residues. CDR3 nucleotides: TGCAGCGTTGATGGGACTAACTACAATGAGCAGTTCTTC. As protein: CSVDGTNYNEQFF.

The chain uses TRBV7-9 and TRBJ1-2; D call uncertain. This CDR3 has 17 amino acids. V lost 1 base, J lost 0 bases, and 15 bases lay in between. CDR1 and CDR2 from the germline V gene are SEHNR and FQNEAQ (reference sequence). CDR3 sequence: CASSLGRGWQANYGYTF. The DNA for the CDR3 is TGTGCCAGCAGCTTAGGCCGGGGTTGGCAGGCTAACTATGGCTACACCTTC. The variable domain in full, with the rest retrieved from reference TRBV7-9 and TRBJ1-2, is DTGVSQNPRHKITKRGQNVTFRCDPISEHNRLYWYRQTLGQGPEFLTYFQNEAQLEKSRLLSDRFSAERPKGSFSTLEIQRTEQGDSAMYLCASSLGRGWQANYGYTFGSGTRLTVV.

This clone was counted a few times. The chain carries TRBV5-1 and TRBJ2-5; no clear D gene. CDR3 size: 14 residues. Per the germline V gene, CDR1 is SGHRS and CDR2 is YFSETQ. V dropped 5 bases and J dropped 1 base, with 12 bases sitting between them. The CDR3 region has the DNA TGCGCCAGCAGGGGTTTTAGAACCCAAGAGACCCAGTACTTC. It is translated as CASRGFRTQETQYF.

The chain couples TRBV10-3 to TRBJ2-2, with D perhaps TRBD1 or TRBD2 (5 bases each). The germline gives CDR1 ENHRY, CDR2 SYGVKD. The germline V and J ends were trimmed by 4 bases and 3 bases, with 9 bases remaining between them. The CDR3 has 14 amino acids. CDR3: CAISARGDTGELFF. The DNA for the CDR3 is TGTGCCATCAGTGCAAGAGGGGACACCGGGGAGCTGTTTTTT.

The chain couples TRBV27 to TRBJ1-5; no reliable D call. The germline V gene has CDR1 MNHEY and CDR2 SMNVEV (reference sequence). The CDR3 contains 15 residues. V lost 2 bases and J 0 bases, leaving 8 bases between the germline ends. CDR3 nucleotide sequence: TGTGCCAGCAGTTTAAATAGGTATAGCAATCAGCCCCAGCATTTT. It yields the protein CASSLNRYSNQPQHF.

CDR3 loop: CASSQGQDSHEAFF. The CDR3 DNA is TGCGCCAGCAGCCAAGGTCAGGATTCCCATGAAGCTTTCTTT. This chain connects TRBV4-1 to TRBJ1-1; D is unresolved. Between the trimmed V and J ends, which lost 1 base and 7 bases, there was a span of 13 bases. The CDR3 is made up of 14 amino acids. Germline assignment: CDR1 MGHRA and CDR2 YSYEKL.

The chain couples TRBV6-6 to TRBJ2-7; 7 bases line up with TRBD2. V shed 2 bases and J 0 bases; nucleotides not matched to a gene: 7. CDR1 and CDR2 (germline): MNHNY, SVGAGI (reference sequence). The CDR3 is 16 residues long. The CDR3 protein is CASSYEAGSTSYEQYF. The CDR3 bases are TGTGCCAGCAGTTACGAAGCGGGGTCCACCTCCTACGAGCAGTACTTC.

This chain uses TRBV6-5 with TRBJ2-7; tentative D call: TRBD1 (6 bases). CDR1 and CDR2 from the germline V gene are MNHEY and SVGAGI. V was cut by 2 bases and J by 6 bases, with 14 bases left in between. The CDR3 consists of 14 residues. CDR3 nucleotide sequence: TGTGCCAGCAGTTACACCTACAGGGATGGCGAGCAGTACTTC. Encoded protein: CASSYTYRDGEQYF.